The rows below give T cell receptor beta chains drawn from one sample of a study of blood T cell repertoires in COVID-19. The method was immunoSEQ multiplex PCR; TCRdb's version includes in-frame clones alone and lacks a portion of them. This sample has about 14,000 clones, with roughly 84% found just once. The sequencing input was peripheral blood. The receptors were gathered from a man aged 50 or older with active COVID-19. The CDR3 runs from the conserved cysteine through the conserved F or W. A D gene is named only where the DNA matches it firmly. Size is omitted from some rows. Given values are once, few, many or a class for expanded clones.

j_call | v_call | clone_size | d_call | cdr3_aa | cdr3_nt
TRBJ1-1 | TRBV5-4 | once | TRBD1 | CASSKGQTNTEAFF | TGTGCCAGCAGCAAGGGACAGACGAACACTGAAGCTTTCTTT
TRBJ2-7 | TRBV5-1 | - | - | CASSATLVQGYEQYF | TGCGCCAGCAGCGCCACACTGGTTCAGGGCTACGAGCAGTACTTC
TRBJ2-2 | TRBV6-5 | - | - | CASSYGAGATGELFF | TGTGCCAGCAGTTACGGGGCGGGGGCCACCGGGGAGCTGTTTTTT
TRBJ2-3 | TRBV7-3 | - | TRBD2 | CASSSVTSGRGITDTQYF | TGTGCCAGCAGCTCAGTGACTAGCGGGAGGGGGATAACAGATACGCAGTATTTT
TRBJ2-5 | TRBV5-4 | once | - | CASSPDAREGETQYF | TGTGCCAGCAGCCCGGATGCGCGGGAAGGAGAGACCCAGTACTTC
TRBJ1-5 | TRBV7-8 | - | TRBD1 | CASSPRDRALNSNQPQHF | TGTGCCAGCAGCCCCCGGGACAGGGCCCTAAATAGCAATCAGCCCCAGCATTTT
TRBJ1-1 | TRBV14 | - | - | CASSQLNSGVTNTEAFF | TGTGCCAGCAGCCAACTAAATAGCGGGGTTACGAACACTGAAGCTTTCTTT
TRBJ1-5 | TRBV13 | large | TRBD1 | CASSPGTGVQPQHF | TGTGCCAGCAGCCCGGGGACAGGGGTGCAGCCCCAGCATTTT
TRBJ2-7 | TRBV5-4 | - | TRBD2 | CASSFGTSGRRFYEQYF | TGTGCCAGCAGCTTTGGGACTAGCGGTAGAAGATTCTACGAGCAGTACTTC
TRBJ2-1 | TRBV5-1 | - | TRBD2 | CASSRGGGRDNEQFF | TGCGCCAGCAGCCGCGGGGGCGGGAGGGACAATGAGCAGTTCTTC
TRBJ2-2 | TRBV5-1 | - | TRBD1 | CASSQWDSNTGELFF | TGCGCCAGCAGCCAGTGGGACAGCAACACCGGGGAGCTGTTTTTT
TRBJ1-1 | TRBV28 | - | - | CASSFRRGGTEAFF | TGTGCCAGCAGTTTCCGCAGGGGCGGGACTGAAGCTTTCTTT
TRBJ1-1 | TRBV15 | - | - | CATSPDSWVTEAFF | TGTGCCACCAGCCCGGACAGTTGGGTTACTGAAGCTTTCTTT
TRBJ2-7 | TRBV21-1 | - | - | CASSKEIGALREQYF | TGTGCCAGCAGCAAAGAGATAGGGGCCCTAAGGGAGCAGTACTTC
TRBJ2-1 | TRBV19 | - | TRBD1 | CASSGTGWANEQFF | TGTGCCAGTTCCGGGACAGGGTGGGCCAATGAGCAGTTCTTC
TRBJ2-7 | TRBV20-1 | - | TRBD1 | CSASSRDRGSYEQYF | TGCAGTGCTAGTAGCCGGGACAGGGGGTCCTACGAGCAGTACTTC
TRBJ2-2 | TRBV9 | - | TRBD2 | CASSQSTSGRPPGTGELFF | TGTGCCAGCAGCCAATCGACTAGCGGGAGGCCTCCGGGAACCGGGGAGCTGTTTTTT
TRBJ1-5 | TRBV27 | - | - | CASSQTDSNQPQHF | TGTGCCAGCAGCCAGACAGATAGCAATCAGCCCCAGCATTTT
TRBJ2-1 | TRBV30 | - | TRBD2 | CAWSASGRNEQFF | TGTGCCTGGAGTGCTAGCGGGAGAAATGAGCAGTTCTTC
TRBJ2-1 | TRBV5-8 | - | TRBD2 | CASSPGLAGSYNEQFF | TGTGCCAGCAGCCCCGGACTAGCGGGGAGCTACAATGAGCAGTTCTTC
TRBJ2-7 | TRBV27 | - | TRBD1 | CASSQPDRVGFYEQYF | TGTGCCAGCAGCCAACCCGACAGGGTGGGGTTCTACGAGCAGTACTTC
TRBJ2-7 | TRBV5-1 | medium-sized | - | CASSLAPGPYEQYF | TGCGCCAGCAGCTTGGCTCCAGGCCCCTACGAGCAGTACTTC
TRBJ2-4 | TRBV14 | - | - | CASSLAGSTQNIQYF | TGTGCCAGCAGCCTGGCGGGATCCACTCAAAACATTCAGTACTTC
TRBJ1-1 | TRBV2 | - | - | CAFALLLNTEAFF | TGTGCTTTCGCGCTGCTTTTGAACACTGAAGCTTTCTTT
TRBJ2-3 | TRBV29-1 | - | - | CSVAPVSTDTQYF | TGCAGCGTTGCTCCCGTTAGCACAGATACGCAGTATTTT
TRBJ2-1 | TRBV19 | - | TRBD2 | CASSIGGGEEVDNEQFF | TGTGCCAGTAGTATTGGTGGGGGGGAGGAAGTGGACAATGAGCAGTTCTTC
TRBJ1-6 | TRBV4-2 | - | - | CASSPLRASPLHF | TGTGCCAGCAGCCCGCTCAGGGCTTCACCCCTCCACTTT
TRBJ2-4 | TRBV15 | - | - | CATGGAMTLAKNIQYF | TGTGCCACCGGTGGGGCGATGACTCTAGCCAAAAACATTCAGTACTTC
TRBJ2-5 | TRBV7-6 | medium-sized | - | CASSLVGPGGGQETQYF | TGTGCCAGCAGCTTAGTAGGGCCAGGGGGAGGTCAAGAGACCCAGTACTTC
TRBJ2-7 | TRBV19 | - | - | CASSMNSYYEQYF | TGTGCCAGTAGTATGAACTCTTACTACGAGCAGTACTTC
TRBJ1-1 | TRBV11-2 | - | - | CASSQFEQMNTEAFF | TGTGCCAGCAGCCAGTTTGAACAAATGAACACTGAAGCTTTCTTT
TRBJ1-2 | TRBV5-1 | - | TRBD1 | CASSPEVAGAGGAYGYTF | TGCGCCAGCAGCCCGGAGGTGGCAGGGGCAGGGGGCGCTTATGGCTACACCTTC
TRBJ2-3 | TRBV5-5 | - | - | CASSLGPLAPIRTDTQYF | TGTGCCAGCAGCTTAGGGCCTCTAGCGCCCATCCGCACAGATACGCAGTATTTT
TRBJ2-2 | TRBV5-1 | - | - | CASSFSRNTGELFF | TGCGCCAGCAGCTTTTCTAGGAATACCGGGGAGCTGTTTTTT
TRBJ1-6 | TRBV21-1 | few | - | CASSPRTGDYNSPLHF | TGTGCCAGCAGCCCTCGGACAGGGGATTATAATTCACCCCTCCACTTT
TRBJ2-7 | TRBV7-6 | - | TRBD2 | CASSPEGGTSGKYEQYF | TGTGCCAGCAGCCCAGAGGGGGGCACTAGCGGCAAGTACGAGCAGTACTTC
TRBJ2-1 | TRBV18 | - | TRBD1 | CASSPDRGGYYNEQFF | TGTGCCAGCTCACCCGACAGGGGGGGGTACTACAATGAGCAGTTCTTC
TRBJ1-6 | TRBV7-7 | - | - | CASSSTRGGDYNSPLHF | TGTGCTAGCAGCTCTACCCGGGGGGGGGACTATAATTCACCCCTCCACTTT
TRBJ2-7 | TRBV9 | - | - | CASSVGHNYEQYF | TGTGCCAGCAGCGTAGGGCATAATTACGAGCAGTACTTC
TRBJ1-1 | TRBV7-9 | - | TRBD1 | CASSLGTGMNTEAFF | TGTGCCAGCAGCTTAGGGACAGGGATGAACACTGAAGCTTTCTTT
TRBJ2-7 | TRBV7-7 | - | - | CASSLGVGGGYEQYF | TGTGCCAGCAGCTTAGGGGTTGGGGGCGGTTACGAGCAGTACTTC
TRBJ1-4 | TRBV9 | - | TRBD1 | CASSATGMSEKLFF | TGTGCCAGCAGCGCGACAGGGATGAGTGAAAAACTGTTTTTT
TRBJ2-2 | TRBV11-2 | - | TRBD1 | CASSLNPGTGSTGELFF | TGTGCCAGCAGCTTAAATCCCGGGACAGGGAGCACCGGGGAGCTGTTTTTT
TRBJ1-1 | TRBV27 | - | TRBD1 | CASSSTGWDEAFF | TGTGCCAGCAGTTCGACAGGGTGGGATGAAGCTTTCTTT
TRBJ1-4 | TRBV27 | - | - | CASKGSGGVEKLFF | TGTGCCAGCAAGGGTTCCGGGGGGGTTGAAAAACTGTTTTTT
TRBJ1-4 | TRBV13 | - | - | CASSSGIMEKLFF | TGTGCCAGCAGCTCGGGAATAATGGAAAAACTGTTTTTT
TRBJ2-7 | TRBV9 | - | TRBD2 | CASSVGTSGAPQYF | TGTGCCAGCAGCGTAGGGACTAGCGGAGCTCCGCAGTACTTC
TRBJ1-4 | TRBV20-1 | - | - | CSASIVPQGNEKLFF | TGCAGTGCTAGTATAGTTCCCCAGGGGAATGAAAAACTGTTTTTT
TRBJ1-1 | TRBV25-1 | - | - | CASSEYLGEGNTEAFF | TGTGCCAGCAGTGAATATTTGGGGGAGGGGAACACTGAAGCTTTCTTT
TRBJ2-7 | TRBV13 | - | TRBD2 | CASSSTSGASYEQYF | TGTGCCAGCAGCTCGACTAGCGGGGCCTCCTACGAGCAGTACTTC
TRBJ2-2 | TRBV7-8 | - | - | CASREVGNTGELFF | TGTGCCAGCAGGGAGGTGGGGAACACCGGGGAGCTGTTTTTT